This T cell receptor beta chain was sequenced during a study of cytomegalovirus exposure and HLA in healthy donors. Overall study results and limits: A later analysis reported that several of the most significant clusters appeared to be linked to common viral pathogens, among them Epstein-Barr virus.

The V gene lost 4 bases and the J gene lost 0 bases, with 9 bases spanning the gap. This CDR3 has 14 residues. CDR1 and CDR2 (germline): SGDLS, YYNGEE. It was with 60 Vbeta and 13 Jbeta primers that the PCR ran. Measured with immunoSEQ multiplex PCR; TCRdb has only the in-frame clones, and not every one. Found here are under 100,000 clones, 78% of them singletons; the top ten hold over 4.5%. About this clone: Its antigen is currently unknown.

Sequenced: PBMCs. The chain combines TRBV9 with TRBJ2-3, with D perhaps TRBD2 (6 bases). The sequence was collected from a man aged 18-30 years in good health and CMV-seropositive. The CDR3 region has the DNA TGTGCCAGCAGCCCTGGGACTAGCACAGATACGCAGTATTTT. This sequence encodes CASSPGTSTDTQYF.